The 16 T cell receptor beta chains given below trace back to one sample, sequenced in a study of cytomegalovirus exposure and HLA in healthy donors. Both 60 Vbeta primers and 13 Jbeta primers went into the PCR. Produced via immunoSEQ multiplex PCR; TCRdb's table is partial and in-frame only. The sample lists hundreds of thousands of clones, about 80% occurring once. The sequencing input was PBMCs. Source of these receptors: a man aged 18 to 35 in good health and CMV-seronegative.

This sequence joins TRBV19 and TRBJ2-7; 12 nucleotides match TRBD2. The ends lost 3 bases at V and 2 bases at J; junction bases unmatched: 8. Germline lookup yields CDR1 LNHDA and CDR2 SQIVND (reference sequence). CDR3 length: 17 amino acids. The DNA of the CDR3 is TGTGCCAGTAGTATTCCCCGAACTAGCGGGAGGACCTACGAGCAGTACTTC. This encodes CASSIPRTSGRTYEQYF. Together with reference TRBV19 and TRBJ2-7, the CDR3 gives the full variable domain: DGGITQSPKYLFRKEGQNVTLSCEQNLNHDAMYWYRQDPGQGLRLIYYSQIVNDFQKGDIAEGYSVSREKKESFPLTVTSAQKNPTAFYLCASSIPRTSGRTYEQYFGPGTRLTVT.

The chain has TRBV11-2 and TRBJ1-2, with a tentative D call TRBD1 (6 bases). The CDR3 spans 15 residues. Germline values: CDR1 SGHAT, CDR2 FQNNGV. V was shortened by 5 bases and J by 7 bases, with 20 bases between the two germline ends. In DNA, the CDR3 is TGTGCCAGCAGCGCACCTGGGGAGGGGGGGTCTGGCTACACCTTC. As protein: CASSAPGEGGSGYTF.

This clone was recorded a few times. Other DNA sequences within the sample encode an identical CDR3. This chain uses TRBV27 with TRBJ2-3; possibly TRBD1 for D (6 bases). Germline loops: CDR1 MNHEY, CDR2 SMNVEV (reference sequence). Between the trimmed V and J ends, which lost 6 bases and 2 bases, there was a span of 12 bases. The CDR3 runs 14 residues. Here the CDR3 reads CASSPRGYTDTQYF. The DNA of the CDR3 is TGTGCCAGCAGCCCCAGGGGTTACACAGATACGCAGTATTTT.

This chain joins TRBV30 and TRBJ2-1; tentatively, D is TRBD1 (6 bases). V gave up 1 base and J gave up 4 bases, with 17 bases separating them. The length of the CDR3 is 16 residues. Germline V gives CDR1 GTSNPN, CDR2 SVGIG (reference sequence). CDR3 bases: TGTGCCTGGAGTGGACGCAACAGGGTAGCATACAATGAGCAGTTCTTC. Translation gives CAWSGRNRVAYNEQFF.

The V and J genes are TRBV27 and TRBJ2-2; 7 positions match TRBD1. V was clipped by 3 bases and J by 6 bases; unmatched bases: 10. The CDR3 extends over 16 amino acids. CDR1 is MNHEY and CDR2 is SMNVEV in the germline V gene (reference sequence). For the CDR3, the DNA is TGTGCCAGCAGTTTGCGGGCAGGGGGAACCCCCGGGGAGCTGTTTTTT. It encodes CASSLRAGGTPGELFF.

V usage is TRBV27 and J usage is TRBJ1-1; weak D call: TRBD1 (5 bases). The CDR3 is 12 residues long. V lost 8 bases and J 4 bases, leaving 11 bases between the germline ends. Looked up from germline, CDR1 is MNHEY and CDR2 is SMNVEV (reference sequence). CDR3 sequence: CASLGLRTEAFF. DNA for the CDR3: TGTGCCAGCCTGGGGCTCCGCACTGAAGCTTTCTTT.

This clone was found once. The chain carries TRBV7-8 and TRBJ2-2; 9 bases are shared with TRBD1. CDR1 and CDR2 from the germline V gene are SGHVS and FQNEAQ. V lost 2 bases, J lost 1 base, and 8 bases stayed unmatched. This CDR3 is 18 amino acids long. CDR3 region: CASSLKPGQGLNTGELFF. CDR3 nucleotide sequence: TGTGCCAGCAGCTTAAAACCGGGACAGGGACTGAACACCGGGGAGCTGTTTTTT.

This clone came up once. This chain uses TRBV4-1 with TRBJ2-7; 9 positions match TRBD1. The CDR3 contains 15 residues. Germline assignment: CDR1 MGHRA and CDR2 YSYEKL. The V gene end was trimmed by 0 bases and the J gene end by 5 bases; junction bases not matched to a gene: 5. The CDR3 loop is CASSQDDRGRDEQYF. In DNA form, the CDR3 reads TGCGCCAGCAGCCAAGATGACAGGGGGAGGGACGAGCAGTACTTC.

This clone was counted a few times. The genes are TRBV4-3 and TRBJ2-7; 7 bases fit TRBD1. J gave up 12 bases and V 3 bases, and 11 bases lay outside the gene matches. CDR1 is LGHNA, CDR2 YSLEER, per germline. The length of the CDR3 is 13 residues. The CDR3 nucleotides read TGCGCCAGCAGCCATGATCATAGGGGGCATCGGTACTTC. Amino acid sequence: CASSHDHRGHRYF.

V and J are TRBV30 and TRBJ2-7; 15 nucleotides match TRBD2. The CDR3 length is 17 residues. Germline lookup yields CDR1 GTSNPN and CDR2 SVGIG (reference sequence). V was pared by 0 bases and J by 5 bases, with 8 bases of the junction left unmatched. The CDR3 nucleotides are TGTGCCTGGAGTGTCGGGAGGACTAGCGGGAGGGCGCACGAGCAGTACTTC. It yields the protein CAWSVGRTSGRAHEQYF. The entire variable domain, with the rest obtained from reference TRBV30 and TRBJ2-7, is as follows: SQTIHQWPATLVQPVGSPLSLECTVEGTSNPNLYWYRQAAGRGLQLLFYSVGIGQISSEVPQNLSASRPQDRQFILSSKKLLLSDSGFYLCAWSVGRTSGRAHEQYFGPGTRLTVT.

The V gene is TRBV15, the J gene TRBJ2-7; 8 bases are shared with TRBD1. This CDR3 is 16 amino acids long. Looked up from germline, CDR1 is LNHNV and CDR2 is YYDKDF (reference sequence). The V and J ends lost 4 bases and 0 bases, in that order; junction bases with no gene match: 8. CDR3: CATSTNTGGLSYEQYF. In DNA, the CDR3 is TGTGCCACCAGCACCAACACAGGGGGACTCTCCTACGAGCAGTACTTC.

The V gene is TRBV14, the J gene TRBJ1-1; 9 positions match TRBD1. The CDR3 sequence is 14 residues long. The germline V gene encodes CDR1 SGHDN and CDR2 FVKESK. With V trimmed by 5 bases and J by 6 bases, 7 bases remained unmatched. In nucleotides, the CDR3 is TGTGCCAGCAGCAAAGGGACAGGGCTCCCTGAAGCTTTCTTT. This sequence encodes CASSKGTGLPEAFF. The variable domain in full, completed from reference TRBV14 and TRBJ1-1, reads EAGVTQFPSHSVIEKGQTVTLRCDPISGHDNLYWYRRVMGKEIKFLLHFVKESKQDESGMPNNRFLAERTGGTYSTLKVQPAELEDSGVYFCASSKGTGLPEAFFGQGTRLTVV.

This chain joins TRBV7-2 and TRBJ2-1, with TRBD2 matching 7 bases. The ends lost 1 base at V and 8 bases at J; junction bases unmatched: 5. Germline CDR1 is SGHTA and CDR2 is FQGNSA. The CDR3 runs to 14 residues. Here the CDR3 reads CASSLGGGGYEQFF. DNA for the CDR3: TGTGCCAGCAGCTTAGGCGGGGGAGGCTATGAGCAGTTCTTC. Looking up the rest from reference TRBV7-2 and TRBJ2-1 gives the full variable domain: GAGVSQSPSNKVTEKGKDVELRCDPISGHTALYWYRQSLGQGLEFLIYFQGNSAPDKSGLPSDRFSAERTGGSVSTLTIQRTQQEDSAVYLCASSLGGGGYEQFFGPGTRLTVL.

V usage is TRBV7-2 and J usage is TRBJ2-3, with 8 bases identical to TRBD1. V shed 5 bases and J 3 bases; nucleotides not matched to a gene: 4. CDR3 length: 14 amino acids. Germline assignment: CDR1 SGHTA and CDR2 FQGNSA. The CDR3 spells CASSPGQGTDTQYF. CDR3 nucleotide sequence: TGTGCCAGCAGCCCCGGACAGGGAACAGATACGCAGTATTTT.

The CDR3 sequence: CSARPRGNTGELFF. The CDR3 region has the DNA TGCAGCGCGCGACCCAGGGGGAACACCGGGGAGCTGTTTTTT. This sequence joins TRBV29-1 and TRBJ2-2, with D perhaps matching TRBD1 (6 bases). V gave up 7 bases and J gave up 1 base, with 13 bases separating them. The CDR3 covers 14 residues. CDR1 SQVTM and CDR2 ANQGSEA come from the germline V gene.

The V gene is TRBV4-3, the J gene TRBJ1-6, with 9 nucleotides matching TRBD1. CDR1 and CDR2 (germline): LGHNA, YSLEER. This CDR3 region has 20 residues. V trimming: 5 bases; J trimming: 0 bases; junction bases outside the gene matches: 14. The CDR3 is CASSERFRDRDGSYNSPLHF. In nucleotides, the CDR3 is TGCGCCAGCAGCGAGAGGTTCCGGGACAGGGACGGCTCCTATAATTCACCCCTCCACTTT.